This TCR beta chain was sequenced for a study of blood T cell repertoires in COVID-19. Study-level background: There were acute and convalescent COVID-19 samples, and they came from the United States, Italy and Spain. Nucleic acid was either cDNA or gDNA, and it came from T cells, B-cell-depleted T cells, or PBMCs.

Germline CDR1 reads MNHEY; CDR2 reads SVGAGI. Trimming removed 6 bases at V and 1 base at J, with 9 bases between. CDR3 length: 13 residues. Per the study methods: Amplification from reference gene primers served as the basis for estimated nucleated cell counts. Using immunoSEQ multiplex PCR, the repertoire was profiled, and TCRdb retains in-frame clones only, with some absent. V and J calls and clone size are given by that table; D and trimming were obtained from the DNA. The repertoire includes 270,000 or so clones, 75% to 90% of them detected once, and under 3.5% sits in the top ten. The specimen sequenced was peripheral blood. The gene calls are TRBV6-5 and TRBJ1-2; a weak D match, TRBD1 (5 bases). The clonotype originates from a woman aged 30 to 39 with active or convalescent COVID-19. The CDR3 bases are TGTGCCAGCAGCCCGACAGATAACTATGGCTACACCTTC. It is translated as CASSPTDNYGYTF.